These T cell receptor beta chains were read from a single sample in a study of T cell changes during pregnancy in multiple sclerosis. Libraries were prepared by immunoSEQ multiplex PCR; TCRdb keeps only in-frame clonotypes and omits some of them. The repertoire holds more than 90,000 clones, with roughly 90% as singletons. Here the sequenced sample was peripheral blood, taken in the first trimester of pregnancy. The receptors here all came from a female donor with multiple sclerosis, enrolled in a pregnancy study. Each CDR3 is given with its conserved first and last residue. D genes are given only for firm matches.

TRBV18	-	16	TRBJ2-1	TGTGCCAGCTCAGAGATGGGGCCTAGGTACTACAATGAGCAGTTCTTC	CASSEMGPRYYNEQFF
TRBV6-5	-	15	TRBJ2-5	TGTGCCAGCAGTTACTCGTCTGGCGGGTCGGAGACCCAGTACTTC	CASSYSSGGSETQYF
TRBV2	-	15	TRBJ1-5	TGTGCCAGCAGTATGGGGACAATCAAAGGGGAGCCCCAGCATTTT	CASSMGTIKGEPQHF
TRBV7-2	-	15	TRBJ1-2	TGTGCCAGCAGCTTAGAAAATAGAGGGAGCTATGGCTACACCTTC	CASSLENRGSYGYTF
TRBV2	-	15	TRBJ2-7	TGTGCCAGCAGTGAAGCAGGATCGGGGTCCTACGAGCAGTACTTC	CASSEAGSGSYEQYF
TRBV4-2	-	18	TRBJ2-1	TGTGCCAGCAGCCAAGATAATCCACGTCTAATCTCCTACAATGAGCAGTTCTTC	CASSQDNPRLISYNEQFF
TRBV6-1	-	15	TRBJ1-1	TGTGCCAGCAGTGAAAGTGGGGGCATGAACACTGAAGCTTTCTTT	CASSESGGMNTEAFF
TRBV29-1	TRBD1	14	TRBJ2-5	TGCAGCGTTGATCTCGGACAGGGAAAAGAGACCCAGTACTTC	CSVDLGQGKETQYF
TRBV10-3	-	14	TRBJ2-7	TGTGCCATCAGTGAGTCCGGCGTATCCGAGGCCTCGTACTTC	CAISESGVSEASYF
TRBV7-8	-	13	TRBJ1-2	TGTGCCAGCAGCTTAGCAGGGGCCTATGGCTACACCTTC	CASSLAGAYGYTF
TRBV29-1	TRBD1	13	TRBJ1-2	TGCAGCGTTGTGACTACAGGGGACTATGGCTACACCTTC	CSVVTTGDYGYTF
TRBV25-1	TRBD2	18	TRBJ2-7	TGTGCCAGCAGTGAATGGGGGGGAACTAGCGGGAGTTTTAGCGAGCAGTACTTC	CASSEWGGTSGSFSEQYF
TRBV28	TRBD1	12	TRBJ1-2	TGTGCCAGCAGCAACCGGGACAGGGTCTACACCTTC	CASSNRDRVYTF
TRBV5-5	TRBD2	14	TRBJ2-7	TGTGCCAGCAGCTTCGGGGCTAGCGGCTACGAGCAGTACTTC	CASSFGASGYEQYF
TRBV29-1	TRBD1	14	TRBJ1-5	TGCAGCGTTGGAGGGGGACAGGGTAATCAGCCCCAGCATTTT	CSVGGGQGNQPQHF
TRBV21-1	-	11	TRBJ1-1	TGTGCCAGCAGCAAATCTACTGAAGCTTTCTTT	CASSKSTEAFF
TRBV27	-	13	TRBJ2-7	TGTGCCAGCAGTGGGCAGGGGTCCAACGAGCAGTACTTC	CASSGQGSNEQYF
TRBV5-4	-	13	TRBJ2-7	TGTGCCAGCAGCCCGGGGGTCTCCTACGAGCAGTACTTC	CASSPGVSYEQYF
TRBV11-2	-	11	TRBJ1-2	TGTGCCGGGGGGGCGCTTGGTGGCTACACCTTC	CAGGALGGYTF